This TCR beta chain was recovered during a study of blood T cells in healthy people across ages. Alongside a J-beta primer mix, a sample-barcoded 5' primer served in a second PCR lasting about 7 to 12 cycles. TCRdb re-derived calls from the 5' RACE reads in MiXCR, one entry per CDR3 protein. The sample lists about 1.8 million distinct CDR3 sequences, about 50% occurring once. This TCR was recovered from a woman in her thirties or forties in good health. Specimen: blood.

This CDR3 is CSVPAVETQYF. The CDR3, as DNA: TGCAGTGTACCAGCCGTAGAGACCCAGTACTTC. V is TRBV20-1 and J is TRBJ2-5; D ambiguous. The germline V and J ends were trimmed by 7 bases and 4 bases, with 10 bases remaining between them. Per germline, CDR1 DFQATT and CDR2 SNEGSKA (reference sequence). The length of the CDR3 is 11 residues.